Listed below are T cell receptor beta chains from one sample, sequenced in a study of blood T cells in healthy people across ages. TCRdb independently ran MiXCR on the 5' RACE reads; one entry per CDR3 protein. The sample shows about 1,000,000 distinct CDR3 sequences, 35% to 55% of them seen only once. Sequences were obtained from blood. These receptors came from a woman aged 55-75 years in good health. Both conserved end residues are part of each CDR3. The D gene is left open where the match is weak. Not all rows give a size; the values are once, few, many and, for expanded clones, a class.

clone_size d_call j_call v_call cdr3_nt cdr3_aa
. TRBD2 TRBJ2-7 TRBV3-1 TGTGCCAGCAGCCATCAAATAGCGGGAGGGCCCTACGAGCAGTACTTC CASSHQIAGGPYEQYF
. . TRBJ1-2 TRBV27 TGTGCCAGCAGTTTGGTCACAGTCTATGGCTACACCTTC CASSLVTVYGYTF
few . TRBJ2-7 TRBV15 TGTGCCACCAGCAGAGACCCGGCGGCTTACGAGCAGTACTTC CATSRDPAAYEQYF
many . TRBJ2-7 TRBV6-6 TGTGCCAGCAGTACCCTCGGAGGGGGCGGCGAGCAGTACTTC CASSTLGGGGEQYF
. . TRBJ2-1 TRBV12-5 TGTGCTAGTGGTTCCCCTCAGACTAGTTTTCGCGAGCAGTTCTTC CASGSPQTSFREQFF
. . TRBJ1-5 TRBV4-1 TGCGCCAGCAGCCAAGTTCAGGGTTTCGATCAGCCCCAGCATTTT CASSQVQGFDQPQHF
. . TRBJ2-3 TRBV7-9 TGTGCCAGCAGCTTAAGGCCCCTCTGGCGGTCTCGCACAGATACGCAGTATTTT CASSLRPLWRSRTDTQYF
. TRBD1 TRBJ2-7 TRBV20-1 TGCAGTGCTAGAGATCGGGCCAGGGGGCACTACGAGCAGTACTTC CSARDRARGHYEQYF
. TRBD1 TRBJ2-7 TRBV7-8 TGTGCCAGCAGTGAGAGGGGGCCGGCGGGGCAGTACTTC CASSERGPAGQYF
. . TRBJ1-6 TRBV2 TGTGCCAGCAGCTGGGGGGCAGAAAATTCACCCCTCCACTTT CASSWGAENSPLHF
once TRBD2 TRBJ2-7 TRBV6-1 TGTGCCAGCAGTGGCCATACTAGCGGGGGGACCTACGAGCAGTACTTC CASSGHTSGGTYEQYF
. TRBD2 TRBJ2-3 TRBV7-9 TGTGCCACCAAAAGCGGGAGAGATACGCAGTATTTT CATKSGRDTQYF
once TRBD2 TRBJ2-1 TRBV9 TGTGCCAGCAGCGTAGGTCCGGGGCCCGGGACTAGCGGGGCTATCTCCTACAATGAGCAGTTCTTC CASSVGPGPGTSGAISYNEQFF
. . TRBJ1-4 TRBV12-3/TRBV12-4 TGTGCCAGCACCAACGGGGTCGGGAAACTGTTTTTT CASTNGVGKLFF
. . TRBJ1-5 TRBV24-1 TGTGCCACCATATTCCTCGGAGTTAGCAATCAGCCCCAGCATTTT CATIFLGVSNQPQHF
. TRBD2 TRBJ2-7 TRBV5-1 TGCGCCAGCAGAGCGACTAGCGGCAGTCGCGAGCAGTACTTC CASRATSGSREQYF
. TRBD2 TRBJ2-5 TRBV15 TGTGCCGCCACCCCCACGGGACTAGCGGGAAGTTCCCAAGAGACCCAGTACTTC CAATPTGLAGSSQETQYF
few . TRBJ1-5 TRBV5-1 TGCGCCAGCACCGACAGCCCTCATAGCAATCAGCCCCAGCATTTT CASTDSPHSNQPQHF
. TRBD1 TRBJ2-3 TRBV10-3 TGTGCCTCCACAGGGGGCGCGGCAGATACGCAGTATTTT CASTGGAADTQYF
. TRBD2 TRBJ2-7 TRBV29-1 TGCAACGTCACTAGCGGGAGGGAAACCTACGAGCAGTACTTC CNVTSGRETYEQYF
. . TRBJ2-7 TRBV11-2 TGTGCCAGCAGCTTAGCAGGGAGCAGGTCCTACAATGAGCAGTACTTC CASSLAGSRSYNEQYF
. . TRBJ1-5 TRBV2 TGTGCCAGCAGTACTGGGCAGAGCAATCAGCCCCAGCATTTT CASSTGQSNQPQHF
. . TRBJ2-1 TRBV11-1 TGTGCCAGCAGGTCGAAGGGCTACAATGAGCAGTTCTTC CASRSKGYNEQFF
. . TRBJ2-6 TRBV9 TGTGCCAGCAGCGTCGAAACGGGGGTTGGGGGCAACGTCCTGACTTTC CASSVETGVGGNVLTF
. . TRBJ1-2 TRBV29-1 TGCAGCGTTGGGACGGTACCGGGCTATGGCTACACCTTC CSVGTVPGYGYTF
. . TRBJ2-5 TRBV20-1 TGCAGCTCCACCGAGGTAGGAGAGGAGACCCAGTACTTC CSSTEVGEETQYF
. . TRBJ2-7 TRBV15 TGTGCCACCAGCAGAGCTAGGGGGGCGGAGTACGAGCAGTACTTC CATSRARGAEYEQYF
. . TRBJ1-1 TRBV27 TGTGCCAGCAGTTGGTTTCGGGGCACTGAAGCTTTCTTT CASSWFRGTEAFF
. TRBD1 TRBJ2-4 TRBV5-6 TGTGCCAGCAGCTCGGCCCGGGACAGGGTTGATTGGGGGGCCAAAAACATCCAGTACTTC CASSSARDRVDWGAKNIQYF
many . TRBJ2-7 TRBV5-1 TGCGCCAGCAGCTTGCGCGGGGAATACGAGCAGTACTTC CASSLRGEYEQYF